The rows below give T cell receptor beta chains drawn from one sample of a study of CD8 T cells in ankylosing spondylitis. One entry per CDR3 protein, called by TCRdb with MiXCR from the 5' RACE reads. The sample carries fewer than 200,000 distinct CDR3 sequences, roughly 18% recorded once. Specimen: blood, either unsorted or a sorted T cell fraction (not recorded which). These receptors all come from a male donor between 10 and 30 years old with ankylosing spondylitis or in good health (not recorded which). CDR3s include the opening cysteine and the closing phenylalanine or tryptophan. A D gene is named only where the DNA matches it firmly. Some rows mark clone size as missing; the rest say once, few, many or name a class of expanded clone.

D: .; size: few; V: TRBV29-1; J: TRBJ2-1; DNA: TGCAGCGTTCTCTTAGCTAGCGAGCAGTTCTTC; CDR3: CSVLLASEQFF
D: .; size: many; V: TRBV24-1; J: TRBJ2-1; DNA: TGTGCCACCAGTGGTCCCTTGGGGAATGAGCAGTTCTTC; CDR3: CATSGPLGNEQFF
D: .; size: many; V: TRBV12-3/TRBV12-4; J: TRBJ1-5; DNA: TGTGCCAGCAGTTTAGCGACGGAAAATCAGCCCCAGCATTTT; CDR3: CASSLATENQPQHF
D: TRBD1; size: many; V: TRBV10-3; J: TRBJ2-1; DNA: TGTGCCATCAGTGAGCCGGGACAGGGAAGCTCCTACAATGAGCAGTTCTTC; CDR3: CAISEPGQGSSYNEQFF
D: .; size: .; V: TRBV7-9; J: TRBJ2-5; DNA: TGTGCCAGCAGCTTCGAGGGGGGAGCGATCGGGGAGACCCAGTACTTC; CDR3: CASSFEGGAIGETQYF
D: .; size: many; V: TRBV28; J: TRBJ2-7; DNA: TGTGCCAGCAGTTTGAGGTGGTCGGCGTTGGGAGTGGGTGACGAGCAGTACTTC; CDR3: CASSLRWSALGVGDEQYF
D: TRBD1; size: many; V: TRBV25-1; J: TRBJ2-2; DNA: TGTGCCAGCACAAAAGGGGGACAGCCTTCCACCGGGGAGCTGTTTTTT; CDR3: CASTKGGQPSTGELFF
D: .; size: .; V: TRBV29-1; J: TRBJ1-5; DNA: TGCAGCGTCGGAGACGGGGACAATCAGCCCCAGCATTTT; CDR3: CSVGDGDNQPQHF
D: TRBD2; size: many; V: TRBV6-2/TRBV6-3; J: TRBJ2-1; DNA: TGTGCCAGCACCCTGGGACTAGCGGGAGGATGGGGGACCTACAATGAGCAGTTCTTC; CDR3: CASTLGLAGGWGTYNEQFF
D: .; size: .; V: TRBV20-1; J: TRBJ2-1; DNA: TGCAGTGCTGGGGACCACAGGGATGAGCAGTTCTTC; CDR3: CSAGDHRDEQFF
D: .; size: many; V: TRBV27; J: TRBJ2-7; DNA: TGTGCCAGCCGATACGGCTACGAGCAGTACTTC; CDR3: CASRYGYEQYF
D: .; size: few; V: TRBV20-1; J: TRBJ2-7; DNA: TGCAGTGCTGAGGGGGACTCTACCTACGAGCAGTACTTC; CDR3: CSAEGDSTYEQYF
D: .; size: once; V: TRBV5-1; J: TRBJ2-1; DNA: TGCGCCAGCAGCTTACCGACGGGCGATGAGCAGTTCTTC; CDR3: CASSLPTGDEQFF
D: .; size: .; V: TRBV20-1; J: TRBJ2-7; DNA: TGCAGTGCTAGAGTGGGGCCTTCCTACGAGCAGTACTTC; CDR3: CSARVGPSYEQYF
D: .; size: many; V: TRBV12-3/TRBV12-4; J: TRBJ1-6; DNA: TGTGCCAGCAGCCTAGCAGGTTCACCCCTCCACTTT; CDR3: CASSLAGSPLHF
D: .; size: many; V: TRBV29-1; J: TRBJ2-7; DNA: TGCAGCGTTGAAGTATCACCCTACGAGCAGTACTTC; CDR3: CSVEVSPYEQYF
D: .; size: .; V: TRBV5-1; J: TRBJ1-1; DNA: TGCGCCAGCAGCTCGCAACCGAACACTGAAGCTTTCTTT; CDR3: CASSSQPNTEAFF
D: .; size: many; V: TRBV7-2; J: TRBJ2-7; DNA: TGTGCCAGCAGCTGGGGACATAACGAGCAGTACTTC; CDR3: CASSWGHNEQYF
D: .; size: many; V: TRBV7-2; J: TRBJ1-5; DNA: TGTGCCAGCAGCTTAGGAGGGAGGCTCGGTCAGCCCCAGCATTTT; CDR3: CASSLGGRLGQPQHF
D: .; size: many; V: TRBV18; J: TRBJ1-2; DNA: TGTGCCAGCTCACCTCAGGAGAGCGGCTACACCTTC; CDR3: CASSPQESGYTF
D: TRBD2; size: few; V: TRBV12-3/TRBV12-4; J: TRBJ2-1; DNA: TGTGCCAGCAGTTTAGCGGGACTAGCGGGAGAGAACAATGAGCAGTTCTTC; CDR3: CASSLAGLAGENNEQFF
D: .; size: many; V: TRBV5-1; J: TRBJ1-1; DNA: TGCGCCAGCCATCTCAGAGGGATGAACACTGAAGCTTTCTTT; CDR3: CASHLRGMNTEAFF
D: TRBD2; size: many; V: TRBV7-9; J: TRBJ2-2; DNA: TGTGCCAGCGGACTAGCGGGAGAGAACACCGGGGAGCTGTTTTTT; CDR3: CASGLAGENTGELFF
D: .; size: .; V: TRBV7-9; J: TRBJ2-1; DNA: TGTGCCAGCAGCTTAGGAACGGGCCGCTACAATGAGCAGTTCTTC; CDR3: CASSLGTGRYNEQFF
D: .; size: many; V: TRBV4-2; J: TRBJ2-5; DNA: TGTGCCAGCAGCCCGAACAGAGAGACCCAGTACTTC; CDR3: CASSPNRETQYF
D: .; size: many; V: TRBV9; J: TRBJ2-4; DNA: TGTGCCAGCAGCGGCCCCAAGACAGCTTTAGCCAAAAACATTCAGTACTTC; CDR3: CASSGPKTALAKNIQYF
D: .; size: many; V: TRBV6-5; J: TRBJ1-6; DNA: TGTGCCACAAACCGGGACTGGAGCTCCTATAATTCACCCCTCCACTTT; CDR3: CATNRDWSSYNSPLHF
D: .; size: many; V: TRBV12-3/TRBV12-4; J: TRBJ2-1; DNA: TGTGCCAGCAGTTATGTGGGAGGTAACAATGAGCAGTTCTTC; CDR3: CASSYVGGNNEQFF